This T cell receptor beta chain stems from a study of regulatory T cells in long-lasting Graves disease (dated by TCRdb to the early 2020s). Regarding the study in general: In the newly diagnosed Graves' disease group, patients had been taking antithyroid drugs for less than 3 months. Peripheral blood TCR sequencing and RNA sequencing compared persistent Graves' disease patients with newly diagnosed Graves' disease patients. The study was conducted in China and was registered as a clinical trial. TCR sequencing covered approximately 13 persistent and 20 or so newly diagnosed Graves' disease patients, 33 samples in total.

Library preparation was by multiplex PCR. Sequenced on an Illumina HiSeq 4000. iRepertoire HTBI primers and Arm-PCR amplification of CDR3 regions were used to construct TCR beta libraries. Gel purification was performed on PCR products prior to sequencing. In the original analysis: Gene usage analysis of CDR3 amino acid clonotypes used the 55 to 80 TRBV and some 15 TRBJ segments found across samples. COPE and FqMerger were used to merge the filtered high-quality paired reads into contigs. BLAST was used to align contigs to IMGT TRBV, TRBD and TRBJ reference genes, with CDR3 defined following IMGT. Highly expanded clones were defined as clonotypes with a frequency above 0.1%. Repertoire diversity was measured by Shannon entropy, and V-J evenness by the Gini coefficient. Public clonotypes were defined as clonotypes shared by more than one individual. The raw public reads went through TCRdb reprocessing: fastp at Q25, MiXCR clone calling, in-frame beta chains kept. Each CDR3 protein gets just one entry, which takes the most common genes and DNA from the rows behind it. The V and J calls were not made by the authors but by TCRdb's processing. Present in this sample are 400,000 to 550,000 distinct CDR3 sequences, around 17% of which were seen just once. Together, the top ten hold 9.5% to 12% of the sample.

In the paper's terms, the time point label means: newly diagnosed GD, antithyroid drugs for less than 3 months. For both TCR sequencing and RNA sequencing, RNA was extracted from PBMCs using TRIzol. The diagnosis of Graves' disease was made according to American Thyroid Association guidelines. Patients were recruited from an endocrinology department in Xi'an, China. From each patient, around 9.3 milliliters of peripheral blood was collected into an EDTA anticoagulant tube. Ficoll Paque Plus density gradient separation was used to isolate PBMCs, and no further T cell sorting was done. RNA quality was checked with an Agilent 2100 Bioanalyzer and agarose gel, and concentration with a NanoDrop 2000. Findings and caveats that apply to the study as a whole: Compared with newly diagnosed patients, persistent Graves' disease patients had lower TCR Shannon entropy and fewer highly expanded clones, which suggests clonal expansion. TRBV28, TRBJ1-2 and TRBJ2-5 were preferentially used in persistent disease, while TRBV20-1 and TRBJ2-1 were favored in newly diagnosed disease. As a limitation, the authors acknowledged that the small sample size may reduce accuracy. Persistent patients shared more public clonotypes among themselves (more than 2,500) than newly diagnosed patients did (approximately 970). Sequencing and analysis were limited to the TCR beta chain. Only peripheral blood was studied, because thyroid tissue, the primary lesion, was inaccessible.

With regard to this clonotype: Its antigen remains undetermined. Base qualities are not recorded, but no much larger clone differs from it by a single base.

The CDR3 sequence holds 16 residues, the cysteine and phenylalanine included. The sequence is cut down to CDR3 DNA, 48 bases in frame from base 1. For CDR1 and CDR2, the germline V gene lists SGHAT and FQNNGV. The V end gives up 4 bases and the J end 6 bases, leaving 8 bases in the junction not matched to a gene. The same sample was also studied in work on T cells in Graves' hyperthyroidism and ophthalmopathy. The second publication reports: A patient counted as having stable Graves' hyperthyroidism if no progression to ophthalmopathy occurred over 18 months of follow-up. Hyperthyroidism patients were newly diagnosed, with disease duration under 2 months, and aged 18 to 65 years. Exclusion was applied to patients with uncontrolled infections, other autoimmune diseases, pregnancy or lactation. Diagnoses were established on the basis of clinical symptoms, serum thyroxine and TRAb, thyroid ultrasound, and orbital computed tomography. For the first round of RT-PCR on the TCR CDR3, the HTBI primer set was used together with the Qiagen OneStep RT-PCR kit. Blood samples also contained most of the expanded thyroid clonotypes (frequency above 0.001), which suggests that blood repertoires may reflect thyroid immune responses. A 13 V-J signature model separated ophthalmopathy from stable hyperthyroidism, with approximately 86% sensitivity and roughly 81% specificity in cross-validation and 80%/75% in testing. In validation, the model predicted progression to ophthalmopathy with approximately 71% sensitivity and about 73% specificity, a median of roughly seven months before onset. A discovery cohort of around 100 patients, about 40 with Graves' ophthalmopathy and 57 with stable Graves' hyperthyroidism, was used to find distinguishing TCR V-J signatures. An independent validation cohort of 18 to 20 hyperthyroidism patients and about 16 patients who later progressed to ophthalmopathy tested prospective prediction of ophthalmopathy. The roughly 99 discovery patients were divided at random into training and test sets in a 7:3 ratio. Thyroid tissue and blood T-cell repertoires from six Graves' hyperthyroidism patients were also compared in the study. After blood sampling, hyperthyroidism patients were treated with methimazole at a starting dose of 30 mg daily, and ophthalmopathy patients were treated with high-dose intravenous methylprednisolone. Libraries were constructed in a second round of multiplex PCR, after which size selection and purification were carried out. Libraries were sequenced paired-end with 100 bp reads on an Illumina HiSeq2000. Raw data were processed with SOAPnuke, discarding reads with adapters, uncalled bases, mean Phred below 15, or no exact constant-primer or identifier match. COPE v1.2.5 was used to merge the high-quality paired reads, and each unique nucleotide sequence was defined as a clonotype. MiTCR v1.1 was used to align the clonotypes against IMGT TRBV, TRBD and TRBJ reference segments. Only V-J combinations with frequency above 0.0001, covering approximately 99% of repertoires, were analysed. A TCS score was defined as the ratio between F50 (clonal expansion) and ExV (chaos), using BLOSUM62-based TCRdist between CDR3 peptides within each V-J. Welch's t-statistics and random forest reduced just over 500 V-J features to fewer than 15, which were used in a naive Bayes classifier (R e1071). Sample size was not statistically predetermined, and blinding of investigators to group allocation was not performed. TCR Vbeta CDR3 sequencing of 120 to 150 peripheral blood samples (about 45 ophthalmopathy, 70 to 85 hyperthyroidism and roughly 17 progressor patients) is reported in the paper.

This specimen consisted of peripheral blood mononuclear cells (PBMCs), obtained at new diagnosis, from a patient treated with antithyroid drugs. The TCR comes from a woman aged 25 to 39 with Graves disease. Donor details come from another sample of the same person, matched by shared clones. The chain employs TRBV11-2 and TRBJ2-1; 11 bases in the junction line up with TRBD1. The DNA sequence is given as TGTGCCAGCAGCTCGAGCGGGACAGGGGGGGTCAATGAGCAGTTCTTC. It translates as CASSSSGTGGVNEQFF.